The rows below give T cell receptor beta chains drawn from one sample of a study of blood T cell repertoires in COVID-19. Clones were read by immunoSEQ multiplex PCR, and TCRdb kept only the in-frame ones, dropping some. Here the sample spans about 200,000 clones, less than 95% being singletons. Sequenced sample: peripheral blood. The receptor set was obtained from a man aged 30-40 years with COVID-19, enrolled during active disease. CDR3s include the opening cysteine and the closing phenylalanine or tryptophan. A D gene is named only where the DNA matches it firmly. Clone size is not always given. Where it is, it says once, few, many or a class for expanded clones.

d_call,j_call,clone_size,v_call,cdr3_aa,cdr3_nt
.,TRBJ1-2,.,TRBV6-5,CASSYSRTAPYGYTF,TGTGCCAGCAGTTACTCTCGGACAGCCCCCTATGGCTACACCTTC
.,TRBJ2-3,.,TRBV6-5,CASSYSKPSDTQYF,TGTGCCAGCAGTTACTCGAAGCCAAGCGATACGCAGTATTTT
TRBD1,TRBJ1-1,.,TRBV2,CASGAGTGVSEAFF,TGTGCCAGCGGAGCCGGGACAGGGGTTTCTGAAGCTTTCTTT
TRBD2,TRBJ2-1,.,TRBV20-1,CSASRETSGGGEQFF,TGCAGTGCTAGTAGGGAGACTAGCGGGGGCGGGGAGCAGTTCTTC
TRBD1,TRBJ1-2,once,TRBV9,CASSAWTGVEDYTF,TGTGCCAGCAGCGCCTGGACAGGGGTAGAGGACTACACCTTC
.,TRBJ2-3,.,TRBV19,CASRTYPDTQYF,TGTGCCAGTAGGACATACCCGGATACGCAGTATTTT
.,TRBJ2-2,.,TRBV9,CASSPPSLNTGELFF,TGTGCCAGCAGCCCTCCTAGCCTGAACACCGGGGAGCTGTTTTTT
.,TRBJ1-2,once,TRBV5-4,CASSSQSGYTF,TGTGCCAGCAGTTCCCAATCTGGCTACACCTTC
.,TRBJ1-3,.,TRBV9,CASSVDSGTGSTIYF,TGTGCCAGCAGCGTCGATTCAGGGACTGGAAGCACCATATATTTT
TRBD1,TRBJ2-7,.,TRBV6-5,CATQGVGEQYF,TGTGCCACCCAGGGGGTAGGCGAGCAGTACTTC
TRBD2,TRBJ2-3,.,TRBV19,CASRLAGASTDTQYF,TGTGCCAGTAGACTAGCGGGGGCTTCCACAGATACGCAGTATTTT
.,TRBJ2-7,.,TRBV14,CASSQDLVPLDEQYF,TGTGCCAGCAGCCAAGATCTTGTTCCCCTTGACGAGCAGTACTTC
.,TRBJ2-7,.,TRBV28,CASSSRYYEQYF,TGTGCCAGCAGTTCTCGGTACTACGAGCAGTACTTC
TRBD1,TRBJ1-1,.,TRBV2,CASNTQGASTEAFF,TGTGCCAGCAATACACAGGGGGCATCGACTGAAGCTTTCTTT
TRBD1,TRBJ1-3,.,TRBV7-6,CASSFTGEGGNTIYF,TGTGCCAGCAGCTTTACAGGGGAAGGCGGAAACACCATATATTTT
.,TRBJ1-2,.,TRBV5-5,CASSLVQTTTNYGYTF,TGTGCCAGCAGCTTGGTACAGACTACCACCAACTATGGCTACACCTTC
TRBD1,TRBJ1-2,.,TRBV18,CASSSLQGGYGYTF,TGTGCCAGCTCATCACTCCAGGGGGGATATGGCTACACCTTC
TRBD1,TRBJ1-1,.,TRBV10-3,CAISGDRAGLRAEAFF,TGTGCCATCAGTGGAGACAGGGCGGGTTTGAGGGCTGAAGCTTTCTTT
TRBD1,TRBJ1-3,.,TRBV6-5,CASSYDRGTGNTIYF,TGTGCCAGCAGTTATGACAGGGGCACTGGAAACACCATATATTTT
.,TRBJ1-1,.,TRBV24-1,CATTVRVLITEAFF,TGTGCCACCACCGTGAGGGTTCTGATAACTGAAGCTTTCTTT
.,TRBJ1-2,.,TRBV3-1/TRBV3-2,CASSQDYERALEGYTF,TGTGCCAGCAGCCAAGATTACGAGAGGGCCCTTGAGGGCTACACCTTC
.,TRBJ1-1,few,TRBV5-5,CASSSIFTRLNPSSTEAFF,TGTGCCAGCAGCTCAATTTTTACCAGATTAAACCCTTCTAGCACTGAAGCTTTCTTT
TRBD1,TRBJ1-5,many,TRBV27,CASSSGTGRSQPQHF,TGTGCCAGCAGCTCCGGGACAGGGAGGAGTCAGCCCCAGCATTTT
.,TRBJ1-2,.,TRBV6-1,CASSEAQWPGGYGYTF,TGTGCCAGCAGTGAAGCGCAATGGCCTGGGGGGTATGGCTACACCTTC
TRBD1,TRBJ1-5,.,TRBV2,CASSPGQGQPQHF,TGTGCCAGCAGTCCGGGACAGGGACAGCCCCAGCATTTT
.,TRBJ1-1,.,TRBV3-1/TRBV3-2,CASSQNKTANTEAFF,TGTGCCAGCAGCCAAAACAAGACTGCGAACACTGAAGCTTTCTTT
TRBD1,TRBJ1-4,.,TRBV3-1/TRBV3-2,CASSQAGTGDEKLFF,TGTGCCAGCAGCCAAGCCGGGACAGGGGATGAAAAACTGTTTTTT
.,TRBJ1-2,.,TRBV11-2,CASSSQGDGYTF,TGTGCCAGCAGTTCCCAGGGCGATGGCTACACCTTC
.,TRBJ2-5,.,TRBV5-1,CASSRDWVGRETQYF,TGCGCCAGCAGCCGGGACTGGGTGGGTCGGGAGACCCAGTACTTC
.,TRBJ1-1,.,TRBV16,CASRLQGNTEAFF,TGTGCCAGCAGACTACAGGGGAACACTGAAGCTTTCTTT
TRBD2,TRBJ2-3,.,TRBV19,CASSPSGLAGSDTQYF,TGTGCCAGTAGTCCTTCGGGACTAGCGGGGTCAGATACGCAGTATTTT
.,TRBJ1-3,.,TRBV30,CAWRKGVYGNTIYF,TGTGCCTGGCGTAAAGGGGTTTATGGAAACACCATATATTTT
TRBD2,TRBJ2-5,.,TRBV3-1/TRBV3-2,CASSQAPRAGGRETQYF,TGTGCCAGCAGCCAAGCCCCTAGAGCGGGGGGGAGAGAGACCCAGTACTTC
TRBD1,TRBJ2-2,.,TRBV30,CAWSVPTGWHTGELFF,TGTGCCTGGAGTGTACCGACAGGGTGGCACACCGGGGAGCTGTTTTTT
.,TRBJ1-4,.,TRBV30,CAWSDALSGRSGEKLFF,TGTGCCTGGAGTGATGCCCTTTCAGGGAGGTCAGGTGAAAAACTGTTTTTT
.,TRBJ2-5,once,TRBV9,CASSEGIGGVQETQYF,TGTGCCAGCAGCGAAGGGATTGGCGGGGTCCAAGAGACCCAGTACTTC
.,TRBJ2-7,.,TRBV2,CASSMDRLSYEQYF,TGTGCCAGCAGTATGGACAGACTCTCCTACGAGCAGTACTTC
.,TRBJ1-1,once,TRBV10-3,CAISAHRGDTEAFF,TGTGCCATCAGTGCACATCGGGGGGACACTGAAGCTTTCTTT
.,TRBJ1-1,.,TRBV11-2,CASSLGRVNTEAFF,TGTGCCAGCAGCTTGGGGAGAGTGAACACTGAAGCTTTCTTT
.,TRBJ2-3,.,TRBV7-2,CASSFIAGRNTQYF,TGTGCCAGCAGCTTCATTGCGGGTAGGAATACGCAGTATTTT
TRBD1,TRBJ1-2,.,TRBV30,CAWRGAGGYGYTF,TGTGCCTGGAGGGGTGCAGGGGGCTATGGCTACACCTTC
.,TRBJ1-1,.,TRBV5-1,CARRGAGGGTEAFF,TGCGCCCGCCGCGGGGCGGGGGGGGGCACTGAAGCTTTCTTT
TRBD1,TRBJ1-5,.,TRBV19,CASGAAGGNSNQPQHF,TGTGCCAGTGGGGCGGCAGGGGGAAATAGCAATCAGCCCCAGCATTTT
.,TRBJ2-7,.,TRBV10-3,CAISGQTYEQYF,TGTGCCATCAGTGGACAGACCTACGAGCAGTACTTC
TRBD1,TRBJ2-4,.,TRBV4-1,CASSQGAGGLKIQYF,TGCGCCAGCAGCCAAGGGGCAGGGGGCTTAAAGATTCAGTACTTC
.,TRBJ2-3,.,TRBV18,CASSLSPTGTDTQYF,TGTGCCAGCTCACTCTCTCCGACAGGCACAGATACGCAGTATTTT